These 9 T cell receptor beta chains originate from one sample sequenced in a study of blood T cells in healthy people across ages. The use of a sample-barcoded 5' primer and a J-beta primer mix characterized a second PCR of roughly 7 to 11 cycles. TCRdb redid the calling of the 5' RACE reads with MiXCR, one entry per CDR3 protein. The top ten clones hold around 9.2% of a sample with roughly 700,000 distinct CDR3 sequences, 25% of them seen once. The same sample was also studied in work on T cells of mothers and their children.

Sequencing was done on a sample of blood. Receptors originate from a boy aged 5-17 years in good health.

The V and J genes are TRBV10-3 and TRBJ2-2; D may be TRBD1 or TRBD2 (6 bases each). The CDR3 has 16 residues. The V and J ends lost 4 bases and 6 bases respectively, with 18 bases between them. Germline V gene data show CDR1 as ENHRY and CDR2 as SYGVKD. The CDR3 coding sequence is TGTGCCATCAGTGTTGGGGGGCCCCGAGTGGCCGGGGAGCTGTTTTTT. Amino acid sequence: CAISVGGPRVAGELFF.

The chain recombines TRBV10-3 with TRBJ2-5, with D unresolved. Judging by the DNA end, TRBJ2-7 fits better; the J call may be wrong. Germline V CDR1 and CDR2: ENHRY, SYGVKD. The CDR3 length is 14 residues. CDR3 region: CAINAVLKTHEQYF. The DNA of the CDR3 is TGTGCCATCAACGCTGTCTTGAAGACCCACGAGCAGTACTTC.

This clonotype was detected a few times. The chain carries TRBV28 and TRBJ1-4; 8 bases line up with TRBD1. The CDR3 spans 16 residues. J lost 5 bases, V lost 3 bases, and 8 bases had no gene match. The V gene's germline CDR1 is MDHEN and CDR2 SYDVKM. Here the CDR3 DNA reads TGTGCCAGCAGTTTTAGAACGTGGACAGGGAATGAAAAACTGTTTTTT. It specifies CASSFRTWTGNEKLFF.

This sequence joins TRBV11-2 and TRBJ2-1; 10 bases align to TRBD2. The last part of the DNA fits TRBJ2-5 better; the J call may be wrong. The germline gives CDR1 SGHAT, CDR2 FQNNGV. CDR3 size: 17 residues. In DNA, the CDR3 is TGTGCCAGCAGCTTATTCTGGTTAGCGGGGGGCAAAGAGACCCAGTACTTC. It is translated as CASSLFWLAGGKETQYF.

The sample holds a few counts of this clonotype. V gene TRBV4-1 combines with J gene TRBJ1-1; weak D call: TRBD1 (5 bases). In germline, CDR1 is MGHRA, CDR2 YSYEKL. V lost 3 bases and J 0 bases, leaving 14 bases between the germline ends. CDR3 length equals 16 residues. Here the CDR3 DNA reads TGCGCCAGCAGCCATAACGCGGGGCGGATGAACACTGAAGCTTTCTTT. Translating gives CASSHNAGRMNTEAFF.

This clonotype has more than one count but fewer than ten. V and J are TRBV29-1 and TRBJ1-4; D call uncertain. Germline values: CDR1 SQVTM, CDR2 ANQGSEA. The CDR3 consists of 12 residues. CDR3 protein: CGGRRTNEKLFF. CDR3 bases: TGCGGTGGGAGGAGAACTAATGAAAAACTGTTTTTT.

The chain is built from TRBV13 and TRBJ2-2; 7 positions match TRBD2. The CDR3 length is 16 residues. V was clipped by 5 bases and J by 7 bases; unmatched bases: 13. Germline V lookup: CDR1 PRHDT, CDR2 FYEKMQ (reference sequence). The CDR3 here is CASSRRDEGGGGELFF. The CDR3 nucleotides read TGTGCCAGCAGCCGCAGGGACGAAGGCGGGGGCGGGGAGCTGTTTTTT.

In its sample, this clonotype was seen a few times. The chain recombines TRBV11-2 with TRBJ2-5; D is ambiguous. The J call may be incorrect, as the DNA end agrees better with TRBJ2-1. The CDR3 extends over 13 amino acids. Germline V gene sequence: CDR1 SGHAT, CDR2 FQNNGV. The CDR3 nucleotides read TGTGCCAGCAGCTTTATAACGAACAATGAGCAGTTCTTC. This gives the protein CASSFITNNEQFF.

This clonotype was seen a few times. The rearrangement uses TRBV2 and TRBJ2-2, with 8 positions matching TRBD1. This CDR3 region has 15 residues. The J segment lost 6 bases and the V segment lost 1 base, leaving 4 bases of the junction unmatched. The germline gives CDR1 SNHLY, CDR2 FYNNEI. The CDR3 coding sequence is TGTGCCAGCAGTGAAGAGACAGGGGACCCCGGGGAGCTGTTTTTT. Protein sequence: CASSEETGDPGELFF.